The sequence of this T cell receptor (beta chain) was determined in a study of blood T cells in healthy people across ages (dated by TCRdb to 2015 to 2017). In terms of the full investigation: In model experiments, roughly one uniquely barcoded TCR beta cDNA molecule per two T cells was captured by template switching. To avoid experimental bias, donors of different ages were spread randomly across the sequencing lanes. Four age groups were formed from the donors: young (average 16 years), middle-aged (approximately 40), aged (around 68) and long-lived (about 80). Using the same blood draw, the study looked at two additional independent replicas of 1 million unique cDNA reads for two donors, one aged 18 to 30 and the other aged 80 or older. To track age-related changes in TCR beta repertoire diversity, the study relied on deep sequencing normalized with unique cDNA molecular identifiers. The paper as a whole reports these results and caveats: Estimates of total diversity based on one million sequenced T cells were regarded as lower bounds and as underestimates. As age increased, observed TCR beta diversity per million T cells dropped in a roughly linear way, and a significant reduction was already evident by age roughly 40. The long-lived group showed more naive CD4+ T cells, fewer expanded clones and increased TCR diversity than the aged group, suggesting age selection. A strong correlation was found between observed TCR beta diversity and the percentage of naive T cells measured by flow cytometry. Conclusive comparison of naive and antigen-experienced compartments was prevented by the profiling of bulk unsorted PBMCs. Because donor CMV infection status was unknown, age-related changes in expanded clonotypes were potentially confounded.

Regarding this clonotype: Its antigen is still unknown. One base away there is no much larger clone; base qualities are not given.

To prepare the library, 5' RACE was applied. A second roughly 6 to 12 cycle PCR used a sample-barcoded 5' primer and a J-beta primer mix. A template-switch 5' adaptor carrying 12 random nucleotides introduced a unique molecular identifier onto each TCR beta cDNA molecule. At least 2.5 million CDR3-containing paired-end reads were obtained from each sample. The Mint cDNA synthesis kit, primed by a TRBC-specific oligonucleotide, was used to synthesize first-strand cDNA from all RNA. After uracil-DNA glycosylase treatment, a first 18-cycle PCR used universal primers M1SS and BC2_uni_R on all cDNA. The original methods were these. For normalization, 1 million high-quality reads were randomly selected from each sample, with every read carrying a distinct molecular identifier. Instead of being binned into consensus sequences, reads that shared molecular identifiers were thrown out. CDR3 identification, clonotype clustering and error correction used MiTCR with a Q25 quality threshold and the strictest error-elimination algorithm. A nonparametric unseen species model using Euler transformation provided a lower-bound estimate of total TCR beta diversity. The public sequencing data were trimmed at Q25 with fastp and processed into clonotypes with MiXCR by TCRdb, which kept only in-frame beta chains. Identical CDR3 proteins give one entry, which carries the most common genes and DNA. TCRdb's processing, not the authors', yielded these V and J calls. The sample profile shows 1,800,000 or so distinct CDR3 sequences; roughly two fifths of them were found once. The ten biggest clones cover 23% of the sample.

The germline ends are 12 bases apart after V is trimmed by 0 bases and J by 5 bases. The CDR3 covers 15 residues, taking in both the cysteine and the phenylalanine. The entry retains the CDR3 DNA only, 45 bases that are in frame from base 1. CDR1 and CDR2, per the germline V gene, are MNHEY and SVGAGI. Systemically healthy Caucasian individuals from Russia, approximately 39 in total and aged 6 to 90 years, were included as donors. Approximately 10 milliliters of peripheral blood were collected from each donor into EDTA-treated Vacutainer tubes. Ficoll-Paque density-gradient centrifugation was used to isolate PBMCs, with at least 6.5 million per sample. Trizol reagent was used to extract total RNA from PBMCs, with at least 6 micrograms per sample. For every donor, an aliquot of PBMCs went through flow cytometry to measure the percentages of naive CD45RAhigh/CD27high T cells.

What was sequenced was blood. The source is a human donor in good health. This chain joins TRBV6-5 to TRBJ2-3; TRBD1 is possibly the D segment (5 matching bases). The CDR3 region: CASSYSGFQGDTQYF. The DNA reads as follows: TGTGCCAGCAGTTACTCAGGGTTTCAGGGAGATACGCAGTATTTT.